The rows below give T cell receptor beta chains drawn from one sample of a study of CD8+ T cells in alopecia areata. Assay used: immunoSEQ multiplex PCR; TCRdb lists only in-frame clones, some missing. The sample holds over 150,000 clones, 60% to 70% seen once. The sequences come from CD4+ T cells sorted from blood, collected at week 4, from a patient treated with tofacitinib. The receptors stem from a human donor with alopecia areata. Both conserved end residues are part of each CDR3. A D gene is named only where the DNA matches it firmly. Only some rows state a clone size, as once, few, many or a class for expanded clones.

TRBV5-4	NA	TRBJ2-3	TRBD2	TGTGCCAGCAGCTTGGAAGGCCTAGCGGGGGCCCACACAGATACGCAGTATTTT	CASSLEGLAGAHTDTQYF
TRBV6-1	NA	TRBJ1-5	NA	TGTGCCAGCAGTGAACTGGGAGCTCAGCCCCAGCATTTT	CASSELGAQPQHF
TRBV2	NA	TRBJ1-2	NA	TGTGCCAGCAGAGCGGAGCGTTATGGCTACACCTTC	CASRAERYGYTF
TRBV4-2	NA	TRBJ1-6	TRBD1	TGTGCCAGCAGTCTGACAGGGGATAATTCACCCCTCCACTTT	CASSLTGDNSPLHF
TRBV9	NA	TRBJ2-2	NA	TGTGCCAGCCAAATTGAGGGCGGCGGCACCGGGGAGCTGTTTTTT	CASQIEGGGTGELFF
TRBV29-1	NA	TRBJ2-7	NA	TGCAGCGTCGCCGACAACTCCTACGAGCAGTACTTC	CSVADNSYEQYF
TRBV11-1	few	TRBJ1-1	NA	TGTGCCAGCAGCTTAGCGGGTACCGGTGAAGCTTTCTTT	CASSLAGTGEAFF
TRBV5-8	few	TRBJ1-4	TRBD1	TGTGCCAGCACCCAGGACAGGGTAGACGGGACTAATGAAAAACTGTTTTTT	CASTQDRVDGTNEKLFF
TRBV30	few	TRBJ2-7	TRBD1	TGTGCCTGGAGCCGGGACAGACGCGAGCAGTACTTC	CAWSRDRREQYF
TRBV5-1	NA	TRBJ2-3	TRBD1	TGCGCCAGCAGCCCAGGGGACAGGCTTAGCACAGATACGCAGTATTTT	CASSPGDRLSTDTQYF